This paragraph reports one T cell receptor (beta chain). There is no known antigen for this receptor. No much larger clone exists at a distance of one base, and base qualities are not known. The data belong to a study of cytomegalovirus exposure and HLA in healthy donors (dated by TCRdb to about 2017). Study-level background: An earlier analysis of 587 of the donors reported around 280 Gb of sequence data and 117 million unique TCR beta sequences obtained from 180 million or so T cells. In a later analysis, previously published TCR beta repertoires from hundreds of donors were re-analyzed and high-resolution HLA genotyping was added so that TCR occurrence patterns could be studied. All discovery cohort repertoires had been generated on a single sequencing platform. On average, about 240,000 unique TCR beta nucleotide sequences were sequenced per donor among a few hundred genotyped donors of the cohort, with 15% to 20% of those sequences being non-productive. High-throughput TCR immunosequencing, statistical association of individual TCRs with disease status, and machine learning were combined to predict cytomegalovirus infection status. The number of typed donors differed by locus: roughly 620-640 for A, B, C, DRB1 and DQB1; approximately 540 for DQA1; around 580 for DPA1; and about 470 for DPB1. Genome-wide SNP genotypes for about 65% of the 666 donors were used in a later genetic analysis, which treated that subset as a discovery cohort. Around 320 gigabases of sequencing data and 80 million or so unique TCR sequences were included in an early release covering over 600 HLA-typed donors. The T cell repertoires of under 750 subjects were profiled by immunosequencing and related to cytomegalovirus serostatus. The later analysis used no new phenotypic data to find candidate immune exposures, relying instead on TCR beta sequences and their occurrence across donors. HLA typing included class I and class II loci at four-digit resolution. Of the roughly 390 genotyped donors, 81% were placed in the genetic ancestry cluster associated with self-reported Caucasian donors. Four or five DR-DQ haplotypes were handled as single units for association and clustering because linkage in the cohort was strong. The study was designed to test whether signatures of past pathogen exposure could be identified by cataloging public T cell receptors. Besides the first cohort of roughly 660 subjects, a separate validation cohort made up of over 95 different subjects was used. In an earlier analysis of roughly 600 of the donors, high-throughput TCR beta sequencing was used to judge whether each TCR beta V gene segment behaved as functional or pseudogenic. Donor age, sex, ethnicity and CMV serostatus were compiled alongside the repertoire data. Here is what the overall study found, with its caveats: Strong co-occurrence of HLA alleles, especially DR and DQ, made assigning TCR associations to individual alleles difficult. Cytomegalovirus status was reported to be diagnosed by the classifier with high specificity and sensitivity in both the original and validation cohorts. A later genetic analysis associated a missense DCLRE1C variant with V-gene and J-gene trimming of TCR beta chains, and an independent cohort replicated the association. Most CMV-associated TCR beta chains appeared to be HLA-restricted in a later analysis, and the HLA associations seemed to be driven largely by CMV exposure. Some IMGT-functional V segments, including TRBV6-2 and TRBV6-3, could not be distinguished by the 87-base-pair reads and were therefore excluded. A later analysis found that TCR association rates varied across HLA loci, with DRB1 alleles showing the most associated TCRs and HLA-C alleles the fewest. CMV serostatus was the only immune exposure information available for the cohort. Across donors, most TCR sequences were observed very rarely, whereas some public TCRs were present in many individuals. In an earlier analysis of over 550 of the donors, most TCR beta V segments were observed in productive rearrangements about 90% or about 30% of the time, broadly matching IMGT annotations. A further reported finding was that TCR beta sequences accurately predicted the HLA-A and HLA-B alleles for most subjects in the first cohort. Specific HLA alleles were associated with about 17,000 TCR beta sequences at a false discovery rate of 0.05 in a later analysis. In a later analysis, HLA-associated TCR beta chains were found to be more clonally expanded and to have lower generation probabilities than equally common non-associated chains. Because counts were too low, about 18 rarely observed V segments, including chromosome 9 orphons, were excluded from the earlier analysis of around 590 of the donors. The sequencing pipeline was judged likely to have produced a cluster of highly shared sequence variants as a technical artifact. According to a later genetic analysis, donors in an Asian-associated ancestry cluster had fewer N-insertions in productive TCRs than the approximately 610-donor mean. In vitro tests confirmed that a few of the cytomegalovirus-associated TCR beta chains recognize cytomegalovirus antigens. Because HLA typing was missing for some donors at each locus, association tests included only the typed subset. Sequencing depth was assumed to be roughly uniform across donors in the presence/absence analyses, though that assumption may not hold. A later analysis reported that several top co-occurrence clusters appeared linked to parvovirus B19, influenza, CMV and Epstein-Barr virus. In the study, approximately 150 TCR beta chains were listed as associated with cytomegalovirus. It was suggested by the authors that the approach could potentially be generalized to other disease states and immunological phenotypes. The cohort was sequenced for TCR beta chains only, and without alpha or paired-chain data the features that could be detected were limited. Correlated functional status among segregating V segments might reflect linkage disequilibrium, but an unknown experimental factor could not be ruled out.

Libraries came from the immunoSEQ multiplex PCR assay. The multiplex PCR relied on a mix of 60 forward primers for TCR Vbeta segments and 13 reverse primers for TCR Jbeta segments. Amplification of the CDR3 region of rearranged TCR beta genes was performed with a multiplex PCR assay on genomic DNA. The Illumina HiSeq System was used to sequence the amplified TCR beta libraries as 87-base-pair reads. In the original analysis: A later analysis counted tens of millions of unique TCR beta chains across the 600 to 850 repertoires, and around 9.9 million of these chains were shared by at least two donors. Raw reads were error-corrected and collapsed into unique sequences with a nearest-neighbor algorithm that merged closely related sequences to remove PCR and sequencing errors. To assign V, D and J gene segments, CDR3 sequences were aligned to IMGT reference sequences. For a sequence to be retained, a match of at least six nucleotides was required to both a V gene segment and a J gene segment. Rearrangements were classified as productive when the CDR3 lacked stop codons and remained in frame with V and J, and all other rearrangements were classified as non-productive. Following IMGT convention, CDR3 was defined as the stretch from the second conserved V-encoded cysteine up to the conserved J-encoded phenylalanine. Sequences without an unambiguous match to a single V gene segment were excluded from the earlier analysis of over 500 of the donors. An earlier analysis of about 590 of the donors classified V segments as functional when productive rearrangements were above 56.7% and as segregating when the standard deviation between donors was above 5%. A statistical classification framework was built to diagnose cytomegalovirus status from the catalog of TCR beta chain sequences. In a later analysis, V and J genes were assigned by comparing TCR nucleotide sequences against IMGT/GENE-DB human TR gene sequences. The TCRdist pipeline was used in a later analysis to assign CDR3 sequences and most-parsimonious VDJ recombination scenarios. In a later analysis, each TCR beta chain was defined by its CDR3 amino acid sequence together with its V-gene family, and reads lacking a unique V-gene family were excluded. In a later analysis, fewer than 650 highly shared, low-generation-probability nucleotide sequences were removed to address suspected cross-contamination and a sequencing artifact. In a later analysis, a clonal expansion index was calculated for each public chain from normalized within-repertoire ranks of inferred template counts. Generation probabilities in a later analysis came from a VDJ recombination model fitted to out-of-frame rearrangements, and those results were checked against IGoR. Hypergeometric tests were used in a later analysis to score TCR-TCR, TCR-HLA and TCR-CMV co-occurrence, with a repertoire-size bias correction applied to the TCR pairs. A later analysis estimated false discovery rates by permuting HLA or CMV assignments 20 times. A later analysis grouped co-occurring TCRs with DBSCAN, adding TCRdist sequence similarity when clustering within HLA-allele-positive subsets. Repertoires with fewer than 30,000 or more than 120,000 public chains were left out of co-occurrence clustering, as were about 5 repertoires with anomalous nucleotide sharing. TCRdb re-hosts the immuneACCESS table, in-frame sequences only. Its copies lack some clones; in the studies checked, an unresolved V gene accounts for under half of them, and the cause for the rest is not known. V and J calls plus clone size are reproduced from that table; the DNA served to infer D and trimming. In this sample the table shows about 68,000 clones, 75% to 90% of which occur a single time. The ten largest clones add up to 6.5% of the sample.

The germline V gene (reference sequence) yields WNHNN for CDR1 and SYGVQD for CDR2. The CDR3 spans 16 residues, from the cysteine through the phenylalanine. CDR3 DNA only is kept here, 48 bases in frame from base 1. Germline trimming: 2 bases from V, 3 bases from J; junction bases outside gene matches: 4. The cohort consisted of hundreds of healthy bone marrow donors. At the time of sampling, every cohort member was nominally healthy, though immune exposures that went unrecorded were likely present. CMV serostatus was recorded as positive for just under 300 and negative for about half of the roughly 700 cohort members, whereas no CMV serostatus was recorded for the donor in question. Every donor gave a peripheral blood sample, and the peripheral blood mononuclear cells from that sample were used for TCR beta sequencing. Genomic DNA was extracted from the blood cell samples with the Qiagen DNeasy Blood Extraction Kit.

Source material: PBMCs. The source of this sequence is a human donor in good health. The V and J segments used are TRBV10-1 and TRBJ2-7, and TRBD2 matches 13 of the central bases. The DNA sequence reads TGCGCCAGCAGTGAGCCGGGACTAGCGGGGCTCTACGAGCAGTACTTC. Its protein is CASSEPGLAGLYEQYF.